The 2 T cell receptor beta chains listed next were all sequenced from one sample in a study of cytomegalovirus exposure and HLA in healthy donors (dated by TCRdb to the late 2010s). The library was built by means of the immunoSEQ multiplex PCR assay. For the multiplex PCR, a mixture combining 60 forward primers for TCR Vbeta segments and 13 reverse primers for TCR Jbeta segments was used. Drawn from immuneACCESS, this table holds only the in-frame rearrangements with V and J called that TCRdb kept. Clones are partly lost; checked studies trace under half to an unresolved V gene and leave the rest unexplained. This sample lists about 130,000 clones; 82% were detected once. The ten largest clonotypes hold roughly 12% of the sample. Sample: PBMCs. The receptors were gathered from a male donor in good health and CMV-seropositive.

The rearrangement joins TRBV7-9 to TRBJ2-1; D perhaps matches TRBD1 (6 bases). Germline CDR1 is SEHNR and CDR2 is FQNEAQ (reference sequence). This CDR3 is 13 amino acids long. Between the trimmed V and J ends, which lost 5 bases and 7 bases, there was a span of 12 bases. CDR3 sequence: CASSPRQDNEQFF. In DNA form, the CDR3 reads TGTGCCAGCAGCCCCCGACAGGATAATGAGCAGTTCTTC.

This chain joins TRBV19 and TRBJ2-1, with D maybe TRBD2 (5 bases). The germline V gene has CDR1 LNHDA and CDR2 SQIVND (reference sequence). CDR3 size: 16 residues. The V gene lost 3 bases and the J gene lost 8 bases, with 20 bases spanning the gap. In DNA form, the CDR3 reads TGTGCCAGTAGTATTTCTGGAGTGCGGGTAAGAGATGAGCAGTTCTTC. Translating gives CASSISGVRVRDEQFF.